The 32 T cell receptor beta chains below all came from one sample that was sequenced in a study of control samples from healthy donors and cancer patients. Data came from immunoSEQ multiplex PCR; TCRdb stores just in-frame clones and leaves some out. The sample has around 130,000 clones, roughly 90% seen once; the top ten hold almost 40%. The specimen was blood. The receptors shown here come from a man between 50 and 59 years old in good health.

CDR3 amino acids: CASSSLAFGSYNEQFF. The CDR3, as DNA: TGTGCCAGCAGCTCTCTGGCGTTCGGGTCCTACAATGAGCAGTTCTTC. This rearrangement joins TRBV11-2 to TRBJ2-1, with D unresolved. The CDR3 is 16 amino acids. V gave up 4 bases and J gave up 1 base, with 14 bases separating them. CDR1 and CDR2 (germline): SGHAT, FQNNGV.

The rearrangement joins TRBV5-4 to TRBJ1-2; D is unresolved. Trimming took 1 base from V and 7 from J, leaving 14 bases between them. The germline V gene encodes CDR1 SGHNT and CDR2 YYREEE (reference sequence). CDR3 size: 14 residues. CDR3 in DNA: TGTGCCAGCAGCTTGTCTTTTGCCCAAAGTGGCTACACCTTC. Translation: CASSLSFAQSGYTF.

This chain links TRBV27 with TRBJ1-4; D is perhaps TRBD1 (5 bases). The germline V gene encodes CDR1 MNHEY and CDR2 SMNVEV (reference sequence). V was trimmed by 3 bases and J by 8 bases, leaving 10 bases between them. The CDR3 extends over 13 amino acids. The CDR3 region is CASSFAGREKLFF. The CDR3 nucleotides are TGTGCCAGCAGTTTTGCAGGGCGAGAAAAACTGTTTTTT. Supplemented by reference TRBV27 and TRBJ1-4, the full variable domain reads EAQVTQNPRYLITVTGKKLTVTCSQNMNHEYMSWYRQDPGLGLRQIYYSMNVEVTDKGDVPEGYKVSRKEKRNFPLILESPSPNQTSLYFCASSFAGREKLFFGSGTQLSVL.

This clone has just a few counts. This chain joins TRBV12-3 or TRBV12-4 and TRBJ1-1; no definite D call. Trimming cost V 8 bases and J 0 bases, with 10 bases left between them. The CDR3 runs to 13 residues. CDR3 residues: CASGLSMNTEAFF. CDR3 in DNA: TGTGCCAGCGGGCTCAGTATGAACACTGAAGCTTTCTTT.

V gene TRBV2 combines with J gene TRBJ1-4; TRBD1 is a possible D gene (5 bases). The CDR3 has 15 residues. The V end was cut by 4 bases, the J end by 12 bases, with 21 bases between. From germline, CDR1 is SNHLY and CDR2 FYNNEI. The CDR3 loop is CASSARDSANGELFF. In DNA form, the CDR3 reads TGTGCCAGCAGTGCCCGGGACTCCGCGAATGGGGAACTGTTTTTT.

V usage is TRBV9 and J usage is TRBJ1-2; possible D gene TRBD1, 5 bases. V dropped 0 bases and J dropped 4 bases, with 13 bases sitting between them. The germline CDR1 and CDR2 sequences are SGDLS and YYNGEE. CDR3 size: 15 residues. The chain's CDR3 is CASSVGGDPVYGYTF. CDR3 coding DNA: TGTGCCAGCAGCGTAGGGGGGGACCCGGTCTATGGCTACACCTTC. Together with reference TRBV9 and TRBJ1-2, the CDR3 gives the full variable domain: DSGVTQTPKHLITATGQRVTLRCSPRSGDLSVYWYQQSLDQGLQFLIQYYNGEERAKGNILERFSAQQFPDLHSELNLSSLELGDSALYFCASSVGGDPVYGYTFGSGTRLTVV.

In its sample, this clone was seen once. The V gene is TRBV2, the J gene TRBJ1-5, with 9 bases aligning to TRBD1. The CDR3 consists of 14 residues. The trim removed 6 bases at V and 4 bases at J, leaving 4 bases unmatched. Germline V CDR1 and CDR2: SNHLY, FYNNEI. The chain's CDR3 is CASSPGTGNQPQHF. In DNA form, the CDR3 reads TGTGCCAGCAGCCCCGGGACAGGGAATCAGCCCCAGCATTTT.

The gene calls are TRBV9 and TRBJ2-1; the D gene is possibly TRBD1 (5 bases). Trimming pared 4 bases from V and 3 bases from J, leaving 11 bases between. The length of the CDR3 is 14 residues. CDR1 is SGDLS and CDR2 is YYNGEE in the germline V gene. The CDR3 region is CASSTSRVYNEQFF. The DNA of the CDR3 is TGTGCCAGCAGCACCTCCAGGGTCTACAATGAGCAGTTCTTC. The whole variable domain, remainder taken from reference TRBV9 and TRBJ2-1, is DSGVTQTPKHLITATGQRVTLRCSPRSGDLSVYWYQQSLDQGLQFLIQYYNGEERAKGNILERFSAQQFPDLHSELNLSSLELGDSALYFCASSTSRVYNEQFFGPGTRLTVL.

The chain couples TRBV5-1 to TRBJ2-7; 7 nucleotides match TRBD1. The germline V gene has CDR1 SGHRS and CDR2 YFSETQ. The CDR3 extends over 14 amino acids. After removal of 2 bases from V and 3 bases from J, the junction contained 5 bases not matched to a gene. Written as DNA, the CDR3 is TGCGCCAGCAGCTTCCGACAGGGCCGCTACGAGCAGTACTTC. It encodes CASSFRQGRYEQYF. The variable domain in full, completed from reference TRBV5-1 and TRBJ2-7, reads KAGVTQTPRYLIKTRGQQVTLSCSPISGHRSVSWYQQTPGQGLQFLFEYFSETQRNKGNFPGRFSGRQFSNSRSEMNVSTLELGDSALYLCASSFRQGRYEQYFGPGTRLTVT.

This chain joins TRBV3-1 (or the pseudogene TRBV3-2) and TRBJ2-7; D perhaps matches TRBD1 (5 bases). CDR3 length: 14 residues. With 4 bases removed from V and 3 bases from J, the gap between germline ends came to 13 bases. CDR1 and CDR2 from the germline V gene are LGHDT and YNNKEL (reference sequence). The CDR3 sequence: CASSLQWGNYEQYF. The CDR3, as DNA: TGTGCCAGCAGCCTTCAGTGGGGCAACTACGAGCAGTACTTC.

The rearrangement joins TRBV28 to TRBJ2-6; TRBD1 aligns across 8 bases. This CDR3 spans 17 amino acids. CDR1 MDHEN and CDR2 SYDVKM come from the germline V gene. After removal of 5 bases from V and 0 bases from J, the junction contained 6 bases not matched to a gene. The CDR3: CASSRTGTLSGANVLTF. In nucleotides, the CDR3 is TGTGCCAGCAGTAGGACAGGGACCCTCTCTGGGGCCAACGTCCTGACTTTC. Based on the CDR3 plus reference TRBV28 and TRBJ2-6, the full variable domain is DVKVTQSSRYLVKRTGEKVFLECVQDMDHENMFWYRQDPGLGLRLIYFSYDVKMKEKGDIPEGYSVSREKKERFSLILESASTNQTSMYLCASSRTGTLSGANVLTFGAGSRLTVL.

The V gene is TRBV14, the J gene TRBJ2-1, with TRBD2 matching 9 bases. Germline CDR1 and CDR2: SGHDN and FVKESK. This CDR3 comprises 16 residues. V lost 3 bases, J lost 7 bases, and 10 bases stayed unmatched. CDR3 region: CASSHGAGGPVNEQFF. The CDR3, as DNA: TGTGCCAGCAGCCACGGAGCGGGGGGCCCAGTTAATGAGCAGTTCTTC.

This chain links TRBV6-6 with TRBJ1-2; D perhaps matches TRBD1 (5 bases). Trimming shortened V by 3 bases and J by 1 base, and 15 bases separated the two germline ends. Germline values: CDR1 MNHNY, CDR2 SVGAGI (reference sequence). This CDR3 contains 16 residues. The CDR3 DNA follows: TGTGCCAGCAGTTATATAGGGGATTCCCTTAACTATGGCTACACCTTC. Translating gives CASSYIGDSLNYGYTF.

This clone was detected a few times. The chain couples TRBV5-5 to TRBJ1-5; tentatively, D is TRBD1 (5 bases). This CDR3 contains 14 residues. The V gene's germline CDR1 is SGHKS and CDR2 YYEKEE (reference sequence). The V gene lost 4 bases and the J gene lost 5 bases, with 13 bases spanning the gap. CDR3 coding DNA: TGTGCCAGCAGCACCGCGACAGTTTATCAGCCCCAGCATTTT. Its protein is CASSTATVYQPQHF.

The chain recombines TRBV5-4 with TRBJ2-3; a weak D match, TRBD2 (7 bases). This CDR3 has 15 amino acids. Germline CDR1 and CDR2: SGHNT and YYREEE (reference sequence). Trimming removed 2 bases from V and 5 bases from J, with 15 bases in between. In DNA form, the CDR3 reads TGTGCCAGCAGCTTCTGGGGGGGGGCTGGAGATACGCAGTATTTT. Translated, it gives CASSFWGGAGDTQYF.

V is TRBV5-1 and J is TRBJ2-7; D gene ambiguous. The CDR3 sequence is 13 residues long. Germline V gives CDR1 SGHRS, CDR2 YFSETQ. Trimming left V 0 bases short and J 0 bases short, with 4 bases between. The CDR3 sequence: CASSLESSYEQYF. CDR3 DNA: TGCGCCAGCAGCTTGGAGAGCTCCTACGAGCAGTACTTC. The variable domain in full, completed from reference TRBV5-1 and TRBJ2-7, reads KAGVTQTPRYLIKTRGQQVTLSCSPISGHRSVSWYQQTPGQGLQFLFEYFSETQRNKGNFPGRFSGRQFSNSRSEMNVSTLELGDSALYLCASSLESSYEQYFGPGTRLTVT.

Only one count was recorded for this clone. The J gene is TRBJ1-2, the V gene TRBV6-5, with D unclear. Germline CDR1 and CDR2: MNHEY and SVGAGI. V gave up 6 bases and J gave up 7 bases, with 15 bases separating them. The CDR3 length is 13 residues. CDR3 in DNA: TGTGCCAGCAGGGCGGGCGCAACGGCTGGCTACACCTTC. Amino acid sequence: CASRAGATAGYTF.

The chain has TRBV10-2 and TRBJ2-7, with 11 positions matching TRBD1. V lost 8 bases and J lost 6; bases outside the gene matches: 12. The germline V gene has CDR1 WSHSY and CDR2 SAAADI. The CDR3 runs to 15 residues. The chain's CDR3 is CASCGGDRGVGEQYF. As DNA, the CDR3 is TGCGCCAGCTGTGGAGGGGACAGGGGGGTGGGCGAGCAGTACTTC.

The gene calls are TRBV27 and TRBJ2-4; D not resolved. Per germline, CDR1 MNHEY and CDR2 SMNVEV (reference sequence). The CDR3 is made up of 14 amino acids. Deletions cut 4 bases from V and 1 base from J, with 8 bases between. This CDR3 is CASSYSRAKNIQYF. CDR3 in DNA: TGTGCCAGCAGTTATAGCCGGGCCAAAAACATTCAGTACTTC.

The CDR3 DNA follows: TGTGCCAGCAGTACCGGGACTGAGTACAATGAGCAGTTCTTC. It translates to CASSTGTEYNEQFF. This chain connects TRBV11-2 to TRBJ2-1, with TRBD2 as a possible D gene (6 bases). Germline-derived CDR1 and CDR2 are SGHAT and FQNNGV. The V end lost 6 bases, the J end lost 4 bases, and 13 bases lay between the germline ends. The CDR3 is 14 amino acids. Full variable domain (rest looked up from reference TRBV11-2 and TRBJ2-1): EAGVAQSPRYKIIEKRQSVAFWCNPISGHATLYWYQQILGQGPKLLIQFQNNGVVDDSQLPKDRFSAERLKGVDSTLKIQPAKLEDSAVYLCASSTGTEYNEQFFGPGTRLTVL.

V gene TRBV5-1 combines with J gene TRBJ2-3; 8 bases are shared with TRBD2. CDR3 length equals 13 residues. Trimming took 4 bases from V and 4 from J; bases not matched to a gene: 2. CDR1 is SGHRS, CDR2 YFSETQ, per germline. CDR3 sequence: CASSTGGADTQYF. The CDR3 DNA follows: TGCGCCAGCAGCACCGGGGGGGCAGATACGCAGTATTTT.

The V gene is TRBV29-1, the J gene TRBJ2-7; D gene unclear. The CDR3 consists of 13 residues. The germline V gene encodes CDR1 SQVTM and CDR2 ANQGSEA. V was clipped by 0 bases and J by 0 bases, with 6 bases between them. In nucleotides, the CDR3 is TGCAGCGTTGAAGAGTCCGGCTCCTACGAGCAGTACTTC. This translates into CSVEESGSYEQYF.

The gene calls are TRBV29-1 and TRBJ2-7; maybe TRBD2 (6 bases). Germline V CDR1 and CDR2: SQVTM, ANQGSEA. The V gene lost 0 bases and the J gene lost 6 bases, with 6 bases spanning the gap. The CDR3 totals 11 residues. CDR3 sequence: CSVEEGGEQYF. The CDR3 DNA reads TGCAGCGTTGAAGAGGGGGGCGAGCAGTACTTC.

The genes are TRBV10-3 and TRBJ2-3; 16 bases line up with TRBD2. V was clipped by 4 bases and J by 6 bases; unmatched bases: 7. Germline V gene sequence: CDR1 ENHRY, CDR2 SYGVKD. The CDR3 is made up of 17 amino acids. The CDR3 nucleotides read TGTGCCATCAGTGCGGGGACTAGCGGGGGGGCACGGGATACGCAGTATTTT. It translates to CAISAGTSGGARDTQYF.

The genes are TRBV11-2 and TRBJ1-1; unclear D gene. The germline V gene has CDR1 SGHAT and CDR2 FQNNGV. V was clipped by 2 bases and J by 7 bases, with 8 bases between them. This CDR3 spans 12 amino acids. The CDR3 DNA reads TGTGCCAGCAGCTTACTATACGGTGAAGCTTTCTTT. Amino acids: CASSLLYGEAFF.

The chain is built from TRBV5-4 and TRBJ2-1; D uncertain. From germline, CDR1 is SGHNT and CDR2 YYREEE (reference sequence). This CDR3 has 15 amino acids. Trimming shortened V by 1 base and J by 0 bases, and 8 bases separated the two germline ends. CDR3 sequence reads: CASSLPRSSYNEQFF. The DNA for the CDR3 is TGTGCCAGCAGCTTGCCCCGGAGCTCCTACAATGAGCAGTTCTTC.

The V call is TRBV9, the J call TRBJ1-2; 7 bases map to TRBD1. The ends lost 0 bases at V and 4 bases at J; junction bases unmatched: 6. CDR3 length: 15 amino acids. From germline, CDR1 is SGDLS and CDR2 YYNGEE. CDR3 protein: CASSVGRGNPYGYTF. In nucleotides, the CDR3 is TGTGCCAGCAGCGTAGGCAGGGGGAACCCCTATGGCTACACCTTC.

This clone showed up just once. This chain uses TRBV10-1 with TRBJ2-5; perhaps D is TRBD1 or TRBD2 (6 bases each). Germline CDR1 and CDR2: WNHNN and SYGVQD (reference sequence). CDR3 size: 17 residues. This chain's CDR3 is CSSVVSRAGHLKETQYF. DNA for the CDR3: TGCTCCTCCGTCGTGTCTCGGGCGGGACACCTAAAAGAGACCCAGTACTTC.

The chain links TRBV5-1 to TRBJ1-6; 7 bases align to TRBD1. CDR1 is SGHRS, CDR2 YFSETQ, per germline. There are 15 residues in the CDR3. V lost 0 bases to trimming and J lost 10 bases; unmatched junction nucleotides: 7. This CDR3 is CASSLEDRFGSPLHF. CDR3 nucleotide sequence: TGCGCCAGCAGCTTGGAGGACAGGTTCGGATCACCCCTCCACTTT. The variable domain in full, with the rest retrieved from reference TRBV5-1 and TRBJ1-6, is KAGVTQTPRYLIKTRGQQVTLSCSPISGHRSVSWYQQTPGQGLQFLFEYFSETQRNKGNFPGRFSGRQFSNSRSEMNVSTLELGDSALYLCASSLEDRFGSPLHFGNGTRLTVT.

CDR3 amino acids: CASSQGVWGTYEQYF. In DNA form, the CDR3 reads TGTGCCAGCAGCCAAGGGGTTTGGGGGACCTACGAGCAGTACTTC. V is TRBV14 and J is TRBJ2-7; either TRBD1 or TRBD2 may supply D (5 bases each). V lost 1 base, J lost 2 bases, and 12 bases lay in between. Germline-derived CDR1 and CDR2 are SGHDN and FVKESK. The CDR3 totals 15 residues. The full variable domain, completed using reference TRBV14 and TRBJ2-7, is EAGVTQFPSHSVIEKGQTVTLRCDPISGHDNLYWYRRVMGKEIKFLLHFVKESKQDESGMPNNRFLAERTGGTYSTLKVQPAELEDSGVYFCASSQGVWGTYEQYFGPGTRLTVT.

The V call is TRBV27, the J call TRBJ1-2; possible D gene TRBD1, 5 bases. The CDR3 spans 15 residues. Trimming took off 1 base at V and 0 bases at J, with 9 bases between the two ends. From germline, CDR1 is MNHEY and CDR2 SMNVEV (reference sequence). The CDR3 DNA is TGTGCCAGCAGTTTATTCGCACAGGCTAACTATGGCTACACCTTC. Encoded protein: CASSLFAQANYGYTF.

CDR3 in amino acids: CASSLAGQATYEQYF. In nucleotides, the CDR3 is TGCGCCAGCAGCTTGGCGGGACAGGCCACCTACGAGCAGTACTTC. The V and J genes are TRBV5-1 and TRBJ2-7, with 8 bases aligning to TRBD1. This CDR3 is built from 15 residues. Germline V gene lookup returns CDR1 SGHRS and CDR2 YFSETQ. Trimming took 0 bases from V and 2 from J; bases not matched to a gene: 4.